These T cell receptor beta chains were read from a single sample in a study of T-cell memory formation after mild COVID-19. MiXCR, applied by TCRdb to the 5' RACE reads, yields one record per CDR3 protein. The table includes about 350,000 distinct CDR3 sequences, 14% detected once. The sequenced material came from PBMCs or a T cell subset sorted from them (not recorded which). All receptors come from a man aged 18 to 29 who had mild COVID-19 (a few samples of this study predate the infection). Cell type and time point are not known. CDR3s include the opening cysteine and the closing phenylalanine or tryptophan.

TRBV5-1	CASSFRGMSYEQYF
TRBV3-1	CASSPDDTEAFF
TRBV5-1	CASSARGEYYQPQHF
TRBV11-2	CASSSGHNTGELFF
TRBV19	CASSVRPLSPGYTF
TRBV12-3/TRBV12-4	CASSTPGGGAPDTQYF
TRBV18	CASSPGASGGIYNEQFF
TRBV30	CAWSVLGHNEQFF
TRBV5-1	CASSPRYGNPTDTQYF
TRBV5-1	CASSLGGLMNTEAFF
TRBV5-1	CASSLPDTDTQYF
TRBV20-1	CSARIDSSYEQYF
TRBV7-2	CASSPVDNSPLHF
TRBV5-1	CASPPQVLARELFF
TRBV7-3	CASSLSRDVANTGELFF
TRBV12-3/TRBV12-4	CASRKADTDTQYF